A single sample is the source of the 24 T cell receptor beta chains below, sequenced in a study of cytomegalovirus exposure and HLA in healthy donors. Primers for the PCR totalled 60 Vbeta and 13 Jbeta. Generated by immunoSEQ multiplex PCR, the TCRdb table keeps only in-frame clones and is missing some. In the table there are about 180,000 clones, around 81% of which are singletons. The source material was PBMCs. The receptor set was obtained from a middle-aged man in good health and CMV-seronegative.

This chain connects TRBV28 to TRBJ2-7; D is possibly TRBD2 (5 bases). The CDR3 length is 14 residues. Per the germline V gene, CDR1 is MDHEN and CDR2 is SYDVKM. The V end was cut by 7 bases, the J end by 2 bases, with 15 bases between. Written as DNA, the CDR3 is TGTGCCAGCAAGGAGGAGACTAAGCCCTACGAGCAGTACTTC. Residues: CASKEETKPYEQYF.

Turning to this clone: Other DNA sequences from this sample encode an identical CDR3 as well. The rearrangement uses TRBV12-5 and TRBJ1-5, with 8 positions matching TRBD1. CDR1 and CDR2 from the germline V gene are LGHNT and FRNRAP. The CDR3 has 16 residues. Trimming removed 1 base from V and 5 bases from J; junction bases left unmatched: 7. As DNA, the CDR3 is TGTGCTAGTGGTTTGGGACTCGTCAGGGGGCATCAGCCCCAGCATTTT. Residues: CASGLGLVRGHQPQHF.

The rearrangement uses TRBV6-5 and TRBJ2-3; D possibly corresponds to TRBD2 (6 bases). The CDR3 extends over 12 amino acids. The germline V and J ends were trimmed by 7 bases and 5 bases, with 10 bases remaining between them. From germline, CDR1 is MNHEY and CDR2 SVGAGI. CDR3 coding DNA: TGTGCCAGCACCCGGGGAGGAGATACGCAGTATTTT. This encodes CASTRGGDTQYF.

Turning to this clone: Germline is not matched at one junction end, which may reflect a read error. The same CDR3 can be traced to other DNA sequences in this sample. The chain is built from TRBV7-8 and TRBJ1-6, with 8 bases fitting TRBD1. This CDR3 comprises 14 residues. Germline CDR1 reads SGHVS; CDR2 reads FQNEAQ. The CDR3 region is CASSLGQGVSPLHF. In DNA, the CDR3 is TGTGCCAGCAGCCTTGGACAGGGAGTTTCACCCCTCCACTTC.

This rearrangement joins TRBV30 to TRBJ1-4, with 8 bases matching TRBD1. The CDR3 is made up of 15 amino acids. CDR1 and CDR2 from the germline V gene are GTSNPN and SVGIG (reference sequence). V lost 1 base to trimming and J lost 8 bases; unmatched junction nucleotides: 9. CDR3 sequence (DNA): TGTGCCTGGAGTGCAACAGGGGGGGGGTACGAAAAACTGTTTTTT. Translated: CAWSATGGGYEKLFF.

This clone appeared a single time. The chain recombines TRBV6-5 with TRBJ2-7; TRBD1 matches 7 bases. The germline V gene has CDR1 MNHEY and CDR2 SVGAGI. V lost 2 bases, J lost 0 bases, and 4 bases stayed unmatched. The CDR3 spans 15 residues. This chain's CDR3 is CASSYADRSSYEQYF. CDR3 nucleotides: TGTGCCAGCAGTTACGCGGACAGGAGCTCCTACGAGCAGTACTTC.

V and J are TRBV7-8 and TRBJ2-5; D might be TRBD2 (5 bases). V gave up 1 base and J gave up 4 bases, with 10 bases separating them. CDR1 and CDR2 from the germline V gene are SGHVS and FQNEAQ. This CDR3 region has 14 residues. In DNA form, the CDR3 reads TGTGCCAGCAGCTTAGAAGCAGGAGGAGAGACCCAGTACTTC. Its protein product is CASSLEAGGETQYF.

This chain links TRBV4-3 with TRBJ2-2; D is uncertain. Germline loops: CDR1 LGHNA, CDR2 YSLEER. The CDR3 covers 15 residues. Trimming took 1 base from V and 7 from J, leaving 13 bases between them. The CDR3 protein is CASSQGQILGGELFF. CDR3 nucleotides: TGCGCCAGCAGCCAAGGACAAATCTTGGGCGGGGAGCTGTTTTTT.

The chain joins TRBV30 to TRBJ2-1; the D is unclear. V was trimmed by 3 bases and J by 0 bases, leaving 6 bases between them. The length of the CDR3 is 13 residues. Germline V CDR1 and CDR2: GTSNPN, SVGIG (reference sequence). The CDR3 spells CAWRLSSYNEQFF. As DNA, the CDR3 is TGTGCCTGGAGACTAAGCTCCTACAATGAGCAGTTCTTC.

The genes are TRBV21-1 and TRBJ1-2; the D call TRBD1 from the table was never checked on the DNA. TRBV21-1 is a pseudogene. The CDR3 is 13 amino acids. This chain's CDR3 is CARRGTPHYGYTF. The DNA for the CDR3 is TGTGCCAGGAGGGGGACACCCCATTATGGCTACACCTTC.

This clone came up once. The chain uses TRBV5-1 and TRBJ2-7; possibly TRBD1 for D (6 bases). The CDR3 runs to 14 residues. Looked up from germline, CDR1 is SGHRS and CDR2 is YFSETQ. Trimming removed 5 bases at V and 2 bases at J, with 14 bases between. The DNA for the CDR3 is TGCGCCAGCAGAACCGGGACATTTGCCTACGAGCAGTACTTC. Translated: CASRTGTFAYEQYF.

The CDR3 DNA follows: TGTGCCAGCAGCCAAAGAGGGACTAGCGGGAGTCTATCCTACGAGCAGTACTTC. It encodes CASSQRGTSGSLSYEQYF. V usage is TRBV7-2 and J usage is TRBJ2-7, with 14 bases identical to TRBD2. The length of the CDR3 is 18 residues. The junction had 10 bases not matched to a gene; V was cut back by 5 bases and J by 1 base. Germline CDR1 SGHTA, CDR2 FQGNSA.

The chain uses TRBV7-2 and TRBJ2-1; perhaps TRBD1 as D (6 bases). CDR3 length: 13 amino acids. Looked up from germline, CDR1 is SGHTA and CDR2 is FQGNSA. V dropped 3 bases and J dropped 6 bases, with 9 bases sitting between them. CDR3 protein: CASSFDRFNEQFF. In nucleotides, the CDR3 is TGTGCCAGCAGCTTCGACAGGTTCAATGAGCAGTTCTTC.

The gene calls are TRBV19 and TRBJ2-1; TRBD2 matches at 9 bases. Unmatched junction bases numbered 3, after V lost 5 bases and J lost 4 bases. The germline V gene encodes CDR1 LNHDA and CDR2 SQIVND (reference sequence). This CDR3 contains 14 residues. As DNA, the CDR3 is TGTGCCAGTAGTGGCGGGGGGGTTTACAATGAGCAGTTCTTC. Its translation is CASSGGGVYNEQFF.

CDR3 nucleotides: TGTGCCAGTAGGACAGGGGGGAACACTGAAGCTTTCTTT. It is translated as CASRTGGNTEAFF. The V and J genes are TRBV19 and TRBJ1-1; 9 nucleotides match TRBD1. The V gene's germline CDR1 is LNHDA and CDR2 SQIVND (reference sequence). This CDR3 comprises 13 residues. V lost 6 bases and J lost 1; bases outside the gene matches: 0.

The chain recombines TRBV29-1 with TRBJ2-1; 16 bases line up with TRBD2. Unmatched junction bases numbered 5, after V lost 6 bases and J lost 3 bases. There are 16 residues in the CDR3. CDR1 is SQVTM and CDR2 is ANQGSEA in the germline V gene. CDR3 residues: CSVAGTSGRDYNEQFF. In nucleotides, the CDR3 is TGCAGCGTCGCCGGGACTAGCGGGAGGGACTACAATGAGCAGTTCTTC.

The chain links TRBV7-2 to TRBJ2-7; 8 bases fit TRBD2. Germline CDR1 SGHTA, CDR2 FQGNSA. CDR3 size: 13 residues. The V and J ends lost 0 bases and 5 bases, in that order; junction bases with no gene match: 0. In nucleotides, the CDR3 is TGTGCCAGCAGCTTAGCCGGGGGGGACGAGCAGTACTTC. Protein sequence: CASSLAGGDEQYF.

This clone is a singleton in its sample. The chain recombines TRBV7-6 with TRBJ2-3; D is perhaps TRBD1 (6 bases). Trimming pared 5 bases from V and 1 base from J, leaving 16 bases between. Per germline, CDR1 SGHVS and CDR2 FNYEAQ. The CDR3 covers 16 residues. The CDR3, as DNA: TGTGCCAGCAGCCCAGCCCGCGGACAGCGCACAGATACGCAGTATTTT. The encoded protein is CASSPARGQRTDTQYF. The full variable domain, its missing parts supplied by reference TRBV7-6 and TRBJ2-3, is GAGVSQSPRYKVTKRGQDVALRCDPISGHVSLYWYRQALGQGPEFLTYFNYEAQQDKSGLPNDRFSAERPEGSISTLTIQRTEQRDSAMYRCASSPARGQRTDTQYFGPGTRLTVL.

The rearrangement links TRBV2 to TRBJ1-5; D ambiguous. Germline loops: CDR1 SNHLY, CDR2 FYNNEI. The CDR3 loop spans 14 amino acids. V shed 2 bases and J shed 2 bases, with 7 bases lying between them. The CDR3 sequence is CASSEITGNQPQHF. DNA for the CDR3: TGTGCCAGCAGTGAAATCACGGGCAATCAGCCCCAGCATTTT.

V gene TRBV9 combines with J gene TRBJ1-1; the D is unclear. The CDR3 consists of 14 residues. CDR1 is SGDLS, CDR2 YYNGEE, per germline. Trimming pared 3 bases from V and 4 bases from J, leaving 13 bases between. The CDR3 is CASSALTGSTEAFF. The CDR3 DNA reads TGTGCCAGCAGCGCCCTTACGGGGAGCACTGAAGCTTTCTTT.

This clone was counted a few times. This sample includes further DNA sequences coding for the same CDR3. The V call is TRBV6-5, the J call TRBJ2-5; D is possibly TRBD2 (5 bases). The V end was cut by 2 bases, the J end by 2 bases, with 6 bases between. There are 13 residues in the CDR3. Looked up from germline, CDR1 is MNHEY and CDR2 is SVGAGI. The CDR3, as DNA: TGTGCCAGCAGTTACGGCGGGCAAGAGACCCAGTACTTC. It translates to CASSYGGQETQYF.

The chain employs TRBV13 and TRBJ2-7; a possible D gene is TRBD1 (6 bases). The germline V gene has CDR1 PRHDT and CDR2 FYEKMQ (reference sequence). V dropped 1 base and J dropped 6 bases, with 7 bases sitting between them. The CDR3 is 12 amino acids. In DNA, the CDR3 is TGTGCCAGCAGCTTAGCAGGGGCCGAGCAGTACTTC. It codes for CASSLAGAEQYF.

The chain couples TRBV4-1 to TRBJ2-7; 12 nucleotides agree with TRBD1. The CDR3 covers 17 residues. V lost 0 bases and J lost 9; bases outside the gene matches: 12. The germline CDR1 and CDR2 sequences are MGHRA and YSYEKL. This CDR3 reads CASSQDLRDRGRVVQYF. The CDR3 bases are TGCGCCAGCAGCCAAGACCTCCGGGACAGGGGGCGGGTGGTGCAGTACTTC.

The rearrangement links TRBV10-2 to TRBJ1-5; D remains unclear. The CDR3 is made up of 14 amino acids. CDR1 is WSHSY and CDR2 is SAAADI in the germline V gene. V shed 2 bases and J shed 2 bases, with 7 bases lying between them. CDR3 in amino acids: CASSETERNQPQHF. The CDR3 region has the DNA TGCGCCAGCAGTGAGACAGAACGCAATCAGCCCCAGCATTTT.